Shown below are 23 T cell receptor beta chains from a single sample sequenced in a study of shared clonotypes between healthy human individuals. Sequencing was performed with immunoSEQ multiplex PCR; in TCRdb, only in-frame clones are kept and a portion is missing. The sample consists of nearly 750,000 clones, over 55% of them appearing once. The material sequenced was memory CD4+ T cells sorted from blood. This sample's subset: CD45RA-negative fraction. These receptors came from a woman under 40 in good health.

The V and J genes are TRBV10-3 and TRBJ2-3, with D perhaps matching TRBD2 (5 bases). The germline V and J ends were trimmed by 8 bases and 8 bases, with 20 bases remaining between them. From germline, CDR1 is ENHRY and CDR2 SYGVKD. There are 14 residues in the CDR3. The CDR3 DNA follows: TGTGCCATCGAGGGCCACCTTTCCTCCGGTACGCAGTATTTT. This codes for CAIEGHLSSGTQYF.

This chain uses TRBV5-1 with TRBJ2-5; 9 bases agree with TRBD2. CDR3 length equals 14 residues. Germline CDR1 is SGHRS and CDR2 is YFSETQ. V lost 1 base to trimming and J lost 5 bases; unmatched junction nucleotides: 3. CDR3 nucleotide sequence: TGCGCCAGCAGCTTGATAGCGGGAGAGGAGACCCAGTACTTC. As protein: CASSLIAGEETQYF.

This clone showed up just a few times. CDR3 sequence (DNA): TGCGCCAGCAGCAAGGGACCGCCGAACACCGGGGAGCTGTTTTTT. Translating it yields CASSKGPPNTGELFF. The chain joins TRBV5-1 to TRBJ2-2; the D call may be TRBD1 or TRBD2 (5 bases each). The CDR3 extends over 15 amino acids. V was cut by 4 bases and J by 0 bases, with 10 bases left in between. Germline V gene sequence: CDR1 SGHRS, CDR2 YFSETQ.

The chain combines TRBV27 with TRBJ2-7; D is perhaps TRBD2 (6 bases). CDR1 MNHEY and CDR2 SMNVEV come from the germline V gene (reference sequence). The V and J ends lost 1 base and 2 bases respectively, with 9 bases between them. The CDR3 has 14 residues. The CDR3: CASSLLREPYEQYF. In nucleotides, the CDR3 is TGTGCCAGCAGTTTATTGCGGGAACCCTACGAGCAGTACTTC.

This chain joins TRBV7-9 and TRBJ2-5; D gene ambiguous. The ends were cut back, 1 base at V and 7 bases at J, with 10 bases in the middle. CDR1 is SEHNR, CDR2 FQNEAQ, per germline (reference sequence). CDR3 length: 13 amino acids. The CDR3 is CASSLGPVTTQYF. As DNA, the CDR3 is TGTGCCAGCAGCTTAGGTCCAGTGACGACCCAGTACTTC.

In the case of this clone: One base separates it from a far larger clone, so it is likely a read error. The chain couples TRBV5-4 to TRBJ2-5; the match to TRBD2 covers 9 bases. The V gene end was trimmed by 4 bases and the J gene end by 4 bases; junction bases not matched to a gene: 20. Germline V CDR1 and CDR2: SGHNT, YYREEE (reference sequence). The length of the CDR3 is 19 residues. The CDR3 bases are TGTGCCAGCAGCCTAACCGGGACTGGCGGGAGGGCAGGAGGAGAGACCCAGTACTTC. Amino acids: CASSLTGTGGRAGGETQYF.

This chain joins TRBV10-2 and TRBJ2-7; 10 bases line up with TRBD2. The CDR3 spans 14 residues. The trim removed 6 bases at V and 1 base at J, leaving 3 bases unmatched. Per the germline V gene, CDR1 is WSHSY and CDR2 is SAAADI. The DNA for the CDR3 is TGCGCCAGCAGGCCACTAGCGGGGTCCTACGAGCAGTACTTC. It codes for CASRPLAGSYEQYF.

The CDR3, as DNA: TGTGCCAGTAGTTGGAGGGCGCAGGGAGATACGCAGTATTTT. Amino acids: CASSWRAQGDTQYF. The genes are TRBV19 and TRBJ2-3, with a possible D match to TRBD2 (6 bases). The V gene's germline CDR1 is LNHDA and CDR2 SQIVND (reference sequence). CDR3 length equals 14 residues. Deletions cut 5 bases from V and 5 bases from J, with 14 bases between.

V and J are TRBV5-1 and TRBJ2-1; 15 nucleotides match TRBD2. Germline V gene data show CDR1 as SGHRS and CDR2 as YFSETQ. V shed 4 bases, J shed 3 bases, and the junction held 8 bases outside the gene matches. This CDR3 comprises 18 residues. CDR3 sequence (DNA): TGCGCCAGCAGCCAAGGACTAGCGGGAGGGGTCCTCTACAATGAGCAGTTCTTC. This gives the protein CASSQGLAGGVLYNEQFF.

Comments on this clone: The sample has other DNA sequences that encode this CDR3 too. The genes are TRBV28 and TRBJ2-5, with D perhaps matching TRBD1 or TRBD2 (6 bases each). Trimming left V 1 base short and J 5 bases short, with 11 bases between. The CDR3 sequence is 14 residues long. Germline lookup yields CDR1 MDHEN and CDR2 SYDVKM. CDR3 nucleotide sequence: TGTGCCAGCAGTTTATTTCGGGGGCGGGAGACCCAGTACTTC. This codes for CASSLFRGRETQYF.

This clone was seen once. CDR3 DNA sequence: TGTGCCAGCAGTAACAACTGGGGGGCTGAGACCCAGTACTTC. This codes for CASSNNWGAETQYF. The J gene is TRBJ2-5, the V gene TRBV28; perhaps D is TRBD1 or TRBD2 (6 bases each). Germline CDR1 MDHEN, CDR2 SYDVKM. There are 14 residues in the CDR3. The ends were cut back, 5 bases at V and 5 bases at J, with 15 bases in the middle.

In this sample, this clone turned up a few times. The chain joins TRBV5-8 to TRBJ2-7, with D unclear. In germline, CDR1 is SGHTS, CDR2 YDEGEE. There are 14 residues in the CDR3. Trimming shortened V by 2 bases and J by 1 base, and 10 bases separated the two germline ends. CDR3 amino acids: CASSFSGSSYEQYF. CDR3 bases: TGTGCCAGCAGCTTTTCAGGCTCTTCCTACGAGCAGTACTTC.

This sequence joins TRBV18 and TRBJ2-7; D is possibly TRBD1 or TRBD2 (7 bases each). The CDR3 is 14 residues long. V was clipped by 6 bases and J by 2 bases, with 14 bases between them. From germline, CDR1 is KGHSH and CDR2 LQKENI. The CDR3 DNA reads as TGTGCCAGCTCCGGGGGGACAGAGACCTACGAGCAGTACTTC. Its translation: CASSGGTETYEQYF.

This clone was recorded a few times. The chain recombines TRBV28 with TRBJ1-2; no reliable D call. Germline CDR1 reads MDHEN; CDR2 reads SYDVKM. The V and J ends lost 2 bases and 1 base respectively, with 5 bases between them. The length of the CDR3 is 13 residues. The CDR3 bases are TGTGCCAGCAGTTTACACAATAACTATGGCTACACCTTC. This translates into CASSLHNNYGYTF.

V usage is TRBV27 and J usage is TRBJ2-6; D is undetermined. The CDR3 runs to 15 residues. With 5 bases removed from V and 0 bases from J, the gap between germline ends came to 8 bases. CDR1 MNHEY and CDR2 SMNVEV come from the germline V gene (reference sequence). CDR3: CASSTYSSGANVLTF. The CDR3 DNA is TGTGCCAGCAGTACCTACAGCTCTGGGGCCAACGTCCTGACTTTC.

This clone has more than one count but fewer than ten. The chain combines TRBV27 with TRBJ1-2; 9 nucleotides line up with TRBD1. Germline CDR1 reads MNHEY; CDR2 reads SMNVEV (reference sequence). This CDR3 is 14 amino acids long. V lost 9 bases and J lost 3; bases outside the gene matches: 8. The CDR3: CARGGTGKYYGYTF. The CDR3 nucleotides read TGTGCCAGGGGGGGGACAGGGAAATACTATGGCTACACCTTC.

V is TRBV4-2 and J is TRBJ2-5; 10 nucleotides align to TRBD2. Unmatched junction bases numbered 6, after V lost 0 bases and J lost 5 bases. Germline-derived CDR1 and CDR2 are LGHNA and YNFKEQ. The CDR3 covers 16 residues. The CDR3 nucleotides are TGTGCCAGCAGCCAAGATTGGGCTAGCGGGAGCGAGACCCAGTACTTC. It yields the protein CASSQDWASGSETQYF.

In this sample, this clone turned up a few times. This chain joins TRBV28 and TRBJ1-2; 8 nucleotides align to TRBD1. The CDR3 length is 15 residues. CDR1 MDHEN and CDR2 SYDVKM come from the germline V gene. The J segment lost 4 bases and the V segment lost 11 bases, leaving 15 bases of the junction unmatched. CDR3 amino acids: CALYSQGAGTYGYTF. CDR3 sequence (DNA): TGTGCCCTCTATTCTCAGGGGGCAGGCACCTATGGCTACACCTTC.

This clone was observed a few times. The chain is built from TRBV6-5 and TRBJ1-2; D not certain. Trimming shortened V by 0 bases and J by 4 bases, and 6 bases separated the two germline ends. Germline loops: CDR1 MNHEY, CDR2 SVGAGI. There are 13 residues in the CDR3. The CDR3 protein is CASSYSGTYGYTF. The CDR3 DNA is TGTGCCAGCAGTTACTCGGGAACCTATGGCTACACCTTC.

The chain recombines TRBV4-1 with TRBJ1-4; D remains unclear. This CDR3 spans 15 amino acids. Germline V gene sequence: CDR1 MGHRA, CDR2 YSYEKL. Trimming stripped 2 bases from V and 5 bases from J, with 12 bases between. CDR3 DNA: TGCGCCAGCAGCCAATACGTAGGGCAGAATGAAAAACTGTTTTTT. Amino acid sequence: CASSQYVGQNEKLFF.

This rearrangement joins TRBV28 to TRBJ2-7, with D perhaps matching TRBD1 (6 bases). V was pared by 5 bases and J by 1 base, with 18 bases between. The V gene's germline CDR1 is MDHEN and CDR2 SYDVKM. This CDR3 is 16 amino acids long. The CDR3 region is CASSPAGEGVSYEQYF. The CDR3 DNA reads TGTGCCAGCAGTCCCGCGGGTGAGGGGGTGTCCTACGAGCAGTACTTC. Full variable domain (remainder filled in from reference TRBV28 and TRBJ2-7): DVKVTQSSRYLVKRTGEKVFLECVQDMDHENMFWYRQDPGLGLRLIYFSYDVKMKEKGDIPEGYSVSREKKERFSLILESASTNQTSMYLCASSPAGEGVSYEQYFGPGTRLTVT.

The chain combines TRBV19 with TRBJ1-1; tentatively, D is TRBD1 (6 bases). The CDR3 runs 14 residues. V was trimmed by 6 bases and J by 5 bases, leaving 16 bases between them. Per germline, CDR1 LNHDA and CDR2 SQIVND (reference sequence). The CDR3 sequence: CASRHTGGRTEAFF. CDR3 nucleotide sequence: TGTGCCAGTAGACACACGGGGGGCAGGACTGAAGCTTTCTTT.

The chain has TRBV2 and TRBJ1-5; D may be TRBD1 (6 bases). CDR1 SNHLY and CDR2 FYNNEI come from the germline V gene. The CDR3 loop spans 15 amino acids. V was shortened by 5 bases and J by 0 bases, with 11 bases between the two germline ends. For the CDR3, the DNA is TGTGCCAGCAGTCCAGGGGAATCTAGCAATCAGCCCCAGCATTTT. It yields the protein CASSPGESSNQPQHF.